The 32 T cell receptor beta chains below come from one sample, sequenced in a study of T cells in Graves' hyperthyroidism and ophthalmopathy. Template material for amplifying TCR beta CDR3 regions consisted of RNA transcripts. The HTBI set primed first-round TCR CDR3 RT-PCR. TCRdb used MiXCR to reprocess the multiplex PCR reads, holding one entry per CDR3 protein. The sample lists about 520,000 distinct CDR3 sequences, approximately 25% seen once, with about 11% in the top ten. The sequenced material came from blood. These receptors were taken from a woman aged 25 to 45 with Graves' ophthalmopathy.

There are many counts of this clonotype. The chain couples TRBV15 to TRBJ1-2, with D possibly being TRBD1 (5 bases). CDR3 length: 14 amino acids. Germline lookup yields CDR1 LNHNV and CDR2 YYDKDF (reference sequence). The V end lost 8 bases, the J end lost 10 bases, and 23 bases lay between the germline ends. CDR3 DNA: TGTGCCACCGCGATGGAATCACTGGGGACCTACTACACCTTC. It specifies CATAMESLGTYYTF.

This clonotype was observed many times. The genes are TRBV2 and TRBJ1-1; 7 bases align to TRBD1. Germline V gives CDR1 SNHLY, CDR2 FYNNEI. With V trimmed by 9 bases and J by 8 bases, 12 bases remained unmatched. The CDR3 contains 13 residues. The CDR3 sequence is CARRGQTDNEAFF. The CDR3 DNA is TGTGCCAGGAGGGGACAGACGGACAACGAAGCTTTCTTT. The full variable domain, completed using reference TRBV2 and TRBJ1-1, is EPEVTQTPSHQVTQMGQEVILRCVPISNHLYFYWYRQILGQKVEFLVSFYNNEISEKSEIFDDQFSVERPDGSNFTLKIRSTKLEDSAMYFCARRGQTDNEAFFGQGTRLTVV.

In regard to this clonotype: Possible read error: a much larger clone is one base away. This is likely a read error, given that the CDR3 carries no conserved phenylalanine or tryptophan at its end. This chain joins TRBV30 and TRBJ2-7, with D tentatively TRBD1 or TRBD2 (5 bases each). V lost 4 bases and J 0 bases, leaving 16 bases between the germline ends. Germline values: CDR1 GTSNPN, CDR2 SVGIG (reference sequence). The CDR3 consists of 15 residues. CDR3 residues: CAWNPRDGNSYEQYY. In DNA, the CDR3 is TGTGCCTGGAACCCCCGGGACGGCAACTCCTACGAGCAGTACTAC.

The CDR3 reads CSARDWGGGTGELFF. Written as DNA, the CDR3 is TGCAGTGCTAGAGATTGGGGAGGGGGTACCGGGGAGCTGTTTTTT. This chain uses TRBV20-1 with TRBJ2-2; tentatively, D is TRBD2 (7 bases). Deletions cut 0 bases from V and 5 bases from J, with 13 bases between. Germline V CDR1 and CDR2: DFQATT, SNEGSKA (reference sequence). The CDR3 sequence is 15 residues long.

This clonotype was recorded at least ten times. The V call is TRBV19, the J call TRBJ1-3, with no clear D. Trimming took 7 bases from V and 1 from J, leaving 5 bases between them. The germline V gene encodes CDR1 LNHDA and CDR2 SQIVND (reference sequence). This CDR3 spans 12 amino acids. The CDR3 sequence: CASTGSGNTIYF. The DNA of the CDR3 is TGTGCCAGTACGGGTTCTGGAAACACCATATATTTT.

This clonotype was observed many times. The chain employs TRBV28 and TRBJ2-7, with 7 bases lining up with TRBD1. Germline V gives CDR1 MDHEN, CDR2 SYDVKM. The CDR3 is 17 residues long. The ends lost 3 bases at V and 3 bases at J; junction bases unmatched: 14. The CDR3 DNA follows: TGTGCCAGCAGTTTTATAAGGACGGGACAGACGATCTACGAGCAGTACTTC. This sequence encodes CASSFIRTGQTIYEQYF.

This clonotype was counted ten times or more. The J gene is TRBJ1-1, the V gene TRBV3-1; maybe TRBD1 (6 bases). The germline gives CDR1 LGHDT, CDR2 YNNKEL (reference sequence). V was shortened by 6 bases and J by 3 bases, with 11 bases between the two germline ends. There are 13 residues in the CDR3. The CDR3 bases are TGTGCCAGCAGTTCGACAGGCTACACTGAAGCTTTCTTT. This encodes CASSSTGYTEAFF.

V is TRBV7-3 and J is TRBJ1-1; D may be TRBD1 (5 bases). V shed 5 bases and J shed 11 bases, with 18 bases lying between them. The CDR3 extends over 13 amino acids. The V gene's germline CDR1 is SGHTA and CDR2 FQGTGA. The CDR3 coding sequence is TGTGCCAGCAGCGCGGCCGGGCCCGGGACGGCTTTCTTT. This gives the protein CASSAAGPGTAFF.

CDR3 protein: CATSRDREYQETQYF. As DNA, the CDR3 is TGTGCCACCAGCAGAGATCGGGAGTACCAAGAGACCCAGTACTTC. The chain combines TRBV15 with TRBJ2-5; perhaps TRBD2 as D (6 bases). V was trimmed by 0 bases and J by 0 bases, leaving 8 bases between them. The CDR3 length is 15 residues. Looked up from germline, CDR1 is LNHNV and CDR2 is YYDKDF (reference sequence).

V gene TRBV20-1 combines with J gene TRBJ1-1, with D hard to call. There are 15 residues in the CDR3. Germline loops: CDR1 DFQATT, CDR2 SNEGSKA (reference sequence). The germline V and J ends were trimmed by 3 bases and 0 bases, with 14 bases remaining between them. CDR3 bases: TGCAGTGCTAGCAGCGGGTGGATAATGAACACTGAAGCTTTCTTT. Translated, it gives CSASSGWIMNTEAFF.

The rearrangement uses TRBV6-1 and TRBJ2-3; D remains ambiguous. The germline V gene has CDR1 MNHNS and CDR2 SASEGT. V was clipped by 5 bases and J by 4 bases, with 16 bases between them. CDR3 size: 15 residues. CDR3 protein: CASSRDPIPADTQYF. For the CDR3, the DNA is TGTGCCAGCAGTCGAGACCCGATACCGGCAGATACGCAGTATTTT.

The V gene is TRBV10-3, the J gene TRBJ1-3, with D perhaps TRBD1 (6 bases). Germline V lookup: CDR1 ENHRY, CDR2 SYGVKD. V was trimmed by 6 bases and J by 2 bases, leaving 14 bases between them. The CDR3 covers 15 residues. CDR3 protein: CAISPGTSPGNTIYF. As DNA, the CDR3 is TGTGCCATCAGCCCCGGGACAAGCCCTGGAAACACCATATATTTT.

In this sample, this clonotype turned up many times. The gene calls are TRBV2 and TRBJ1-2; weak D call: TRBD1 (5 bases). Germline assignment: CDR1 SNHLY and CDR2 FYNNEI. The V gene lost 3 bases and the J gene lost 5 bases, with 16 bases spanning the gap. The CDR3 contains 15 residues. The CDR3 reads CASSDGHGGSYGYTF. The CDR3 nucleotides are TGTGCCAGCAGTGACGGGCATGGGGGTAGTTATGGCTACACCTTC.

The sample holds many counts of this clonotype. This chain joins TRBV25-1 and TRBJ1-1; D might be TRBD1 (5 bases). Trimming took 0 bases from V and 5 from J, leaving 13 bases between them. The germline CDR1 and CDR2 sequences are MGHDK and SYGVNS. The CDR3 is 15 amino acids. CDR3 loop: CASSEYGREGTEAFF. The CDR3 nucleotides read TGTGCCAGCAGTGAATATGGGAGGGAGGGGACTGAAGCTTTCTTT.

The V gene is TRBV19, the J gene TRBJ2-6, with 9 bases lining up with TRBD1. J gave up 2 bases and V 4 bases, and 6 bases lay outside the gene matches. Germline CDR1 LNHDA, CDR2 SQIVND (reference sequence). The CDR3 has 17 residues. The CDR3 DNA follows: TGTGCCAGTAGTACCTGGACAGGGGTACCTGGGGCCAACGTCCTGACTTTC. Its protein product is CASSTWTGVPGANVLTF.

This clonotype was counted many times. The chain carries TRBV5-1 and TRBJ1-1; D might be TRBD1 (5 bases). The germline gives CDR1 SGHRS, CDR2 YFSETQ. V was clipped by 7 bases and J by 1 base, with 20 bases between them. The CDR3 is made up of 16 amino acids. CDR3 nucleotide sequence: TGCGCCAGCTCTCGGGGCGGGGGTGTAGGGAACACTGAAGCTTTCTTT. Encoded protein: CASSRGGGVGNTEAFF.

This clonotype was seen ten or more times. The chain employs TRBV6-5 and TRBJ1-1; D is perhaps TRBD1 (5 bases). This CDR3 region has 14 residues. V lost 8 bases, J lost 5 bases, and 18 bases lay in between. From germline, CDR1 is MNHEY and CDR2 SVGAGI. The DNA for the CDR3 is TGTGCCAGCCAAAATTGGGCAGGGAGGACTGAAGCTTTCTTT. It yields the protein CASQNWAGRTEAFF.

The chain recombines TRBV18 with TRBJ1-1; D not resolved. The CDR3 runs to 13 residues. Germline CDR1 is KGHSH and CDR2 is LQKENI. With 3 bases removed from V and 5 bases from J, the gap between germline ends came to 10 bases. The CDR3 here is CASSPTMRTEAFF. The CDR3 DNA reads as TGTGCCAGCTCACCTACCATGAGGACTGAAGCTTTCTTT. The entire variable domain, with the rest obtained from reference TRBV18 and TRBJ1-1, is as follows: NAGVMQNPRHLVRRRGQEARLRCSPMKGHSHVYWYRQLPEEGLKFMVYLQKENIIDESGMPKERFSAEFPKEGPSILRIQQVVRGDSAAYFCASSPTMRTEAFFGQGTRLTVV.

This clonotype was seen a handful of times. The rearrangement uses TRBV5-5 and TRBJ1-1, with D unresolved. Germline lookup yields CDR1 SGHKS and CDR2 YYEKEE (reference sequence). V gave up 0 bases and J gave up 5 bases, with 14 bases separating them. CDR3 length equals 15 residues. The CDR3 loop reads CASSLVLQEETEAFF. The CDR3 region has the DNA TGTGCCAGCAGCTTGGTCTTGCAGGAGGAGACTGAAGCTTTCTTT.

The rearrangement joins TRBV6-1 to TRBJ1-1, with D hard to call. There are 11 residues in the CDR3. Trimming shortened V by 6 bases and J by 10 bases, and 12 bases separated the two germline ends. Per germline, CDR1 MNHNS and CDR2 SASEGT. CDR3 in amino acids: CASRGRHRAFF. As DNA, the CDR3 is TGTGCCAGCAGAGGTCGGCATAGAGCTTTCTTT.

On this clonotype: Likely a read error: the CDR3 ends without its conserved phenylalanine or tryptophan. The rearrangement joins TRBV16 to TRBJ1-5; no clear D gene. The CDR3 covers 13 residues. V lost 6 bases to trimming and J lost 5 bases, with 11 bases between them. From germline, CDR1 is KGHSY and CDR2 FQNENV. CDR3 in amino acids: CASRQGRHQPQHS. CDR3 sequence (DNA): TGTGCCAGCAGACAAGGGCGTCATCAGCCCCAGCATTCT.

J is TRBJ2-1 and V is TRBV11-1, with D hard to call. Trimming stripped 2 bases from V and 1 base from J, with 6 bases between. In germline, CDR1 is SGHAT, CDR2 FQDESV (reference sequence). The length of the CDR3 is 14 residues. The chain's CDR3 is CASSLRRSYNEQFF. Here the CDR3 DNA reads TGTGCCAGCAGCTTACGTAGGTCCTACAATGAGCAGTTCTTC.

This clonotype was recorded many times. The chain employs TRBV12-3 or TRBV12-4 and TRBJ1-1; the match to TRBD1 covers 7 bases. The CDR3 runs to 11 residues. The J segment lost 7 bases and the V segment lost 6 bases, leaving 2 bases of the junction unmatched. CDR3 loop: CASRGQIEAFF. As DNA, the CDR3 is TGTGCCAGCAGGGGACAGATTGAAGCTTTCTTT.

The table lists this clonotype with many counts. The chain employs TRBV25-1 and TRBJ2-7; TRBD1 is a possible D gene (5 bases). CDR3 length equals 19 residues. In germline, CDR1 is MGHDK, CDR2 SYGVNS. The ends were cut back, 0 bases at V and 0 bases at J, with 21 bases in the middle. The CDR3 DNA reads TGTGCCAGCAGTGAATATCGCTCGGGTGTGGACACCCACTCCTACGAGCAGTACTTC. This translates into CASSEYRSGVDTHSYEQYF.

V usage is TRBV6-5 and J usage is TRBJ1-1, with 8 bases aligning to TRBD1. In germline, CDR1 is MNHEY, CDR2 SVGAGI. This CDR3 is 15 amino acids long. Trimming at V came to 3 bases and at J to 3 bases, leaving 6 bases not matched to a gene. The CDR3 reads CASSYNRGADTEAFF. CDR3 sequence (DNA): TGTGCCAGCAGTTATAACAGGGGGGCGGACACTGAAGCTTTCTTT.

This clonotype was counted at least ten times. Since a much larger clone is just one base distant, this may be a read error. The chain has TRBV6-1 and TRBJ1-1, with D uncertain. Germline V gives CDR1 MNHNS, CDR2 SASEGT. The CDR3 covers 15 residues. The chain's CDR3 is CASTETVQMNTVAFF. CDR3 in DNA: TGTGCCAGCACTGAAACGGTACAGATGAACACTGTAGCTTTCTTT.

The chain links TRBV2 to TRBJ2-5; 9 nucleotides line up with TRBD1. V lost 5 bases to trimming and J lost 4 bases; unmatched junction nucleotides: 5. The CDR3 runs 14 residues. The germline V gene encodes CDR1 SNHLY and CDR2 FYNNEI. For the CDR3, the DNA is TGTGCCAGCAGTTACACAGGGGGCGCAGAGACCCAGTACTTC. Its translation is CASSYTGGAETQYF.

This clonotype was seen repeatedly, ten times or more. The chain links TRBV12-3 or TRBV12-4 to TRBJ2-4, with a tentative D call TRBD2 (6 bases). With 7 bases removed from V and 1 base from J, the gap between germline ends came to 17 bases. This CDR3 comprises 16 residues. The CDR3 reads CASTPGGTMAKNIQYF. CDR3 bases: TGTGCCAGCACCCCGGGCGGGACGATGGCCAAAAACATTCAGTACTTC.

Only a few counts were recorded for this clonotype. The V call is TRBV19, the J call TRBJ2-7; TRBD2 agrees at 9 bases. CDR1 is LNHDA, CDR2 SQIVND, per germline (reference sequence). This CDR3 comprises 15 residues. V shed 2 bases and J 1 base; nucleotides not matched to a gene: 3. The CDR3 nucleotides are TGTGCCAGTAGTATATCTAGCGGGGAATCCTACGAGCAGTACTTC. This translates into CASSISSGESYEQYF.

The genes are TRBV30 and TRBJ2-1, with no clear D. The germline V gene has CDR1 GTSNPN and CDR2 SVGIG (reference sequence). With 1 base removed from V and 8 bases from J, the gap between germline ends came to 12 bases. This CDR3 has 13 residues. The DNA of the CDR3 is TGTGCCTGGAGTGACAGCCCAGCCGATGAGCAGTTCTTC. Translated, it gives CAWSDSPADEQFF.

The rearrangement uses TRBV6-1 and TRBJ2-7; 7 bases match TRBD2. CDR1 and CDR2 from the germline V gene are MNHNS and SASEGT. V lost 8 bases to trimming and J lost 1 base; unmatched junction nucleotides: 11. The CDR3 extends over 15 amino acids. As DNA, the CDR3 is TGTGCCAGCGGGAACCCCGGGACTACATCCTACGAGCAGTACTTC. Encoded protein: CASGNPGTTSYEQYF.

The chain is built from TRBV28 and TRBJ2-6; no clear D gene. CDR3 length: 15 amino acids. CDR1 MDHEN and CDR2 SYDVKM come from the germline V gene. Trimming took off 5 bases at V and 1 base at J, with 9 bases between the two ends. CDR3 sequence (DNA): TGTGCCAGCAGTGGACGTCAATCTGGGGCCAACGTCCTGACTTTC. It codes for CASSGRQSGANVLTF.